The 8 T cell receptor beta chains below all came from one sample that was sequenced in a study of T cell responses to AZD1222 COVID-19 vaccine (dated by TCRdb to the early 2020s). Library method: the immunoSEQ multiplex PCR assay. This immuneACCESS table, as held by TCRdb, lists in-frame sequences with V and J called but not all clones. Of the missing ones, under half trace to an unresolved V gene in checked studies; the others have no known cause. The table for this sample lists about 140,000 clones; 89% of them were counted only once. The top ten constitute 4.7% of the sample. Sample time point, as interpreted from the label and publication: baseline before first vaccination. The input for sequencing was peripheral blood, taken on day 0 of AZD1222 vaccination. Receptors originate from an adult in good health.

Of note for this clone: Likely a read error: the CDR3 ends without its conserved phenylalanine or tryptophan. No DNA is shown, since the ends of the CDR3 on it are uncertain; the CDR3 is the one TCRdb lists. The chain uses TRBV10-2 and TRBJ1-1. CDR1 and CDR2 (germline): WSHSY, SAAADI. The CDR3 is made up of 12 amino acids, end residues included. The CDR3: CASREATGDPEL.

On this clone itself: Other DNA sequences in the sample encode the same CDR3. J is TRBJ1-1 and V is TRBV5-1; possibly TRBD1 for D (5 bases). Germline V gene data show CDR1 as SGHRS and CDR2 as YFSETQ. V dropped 1 base and J dropped 2 bases, with 6 bases sitting between them. This CDR3 is built from 13 residues. The CDR3 coding sequence is TGCGCCAGCAGCTTGCAGGGTAACACTGAAGCTTTCTTT. Encoded protein: CASSLQGNTEAFF.

The gene calls are TRBV5-1 and TRBJ1-3; 9 bases line up with TRBD1. This CDR3 is built from 17 residues. Per the germline V gene, CDR1 is SGHRS and CDR2 is YFSETQ. J was trimmed by 3 bases and V by 4 bases; bases with no gene match: 11. CDR3 in amino acids: CASSPGPGQGFGNTIYF. The CDR3 DNA reads as TGCGCCAGCAGCCCTGGCCCCGGACAGGGGTTTGGAAACACCATATATTTT.

This chain links TRBV2 with TRBJ2-6; the D gene could be TRBD1 or TRBD2 (5 bases each). The CDR3 is 14 residues long. V lost 7 bases, J lost 0 bases, and 7 bases lay in between. Germline loops: CDR1 SNHLY, CDR2 FYNNEI. For the CDR3, the DNA is TGTGCCAGCAAAGGGACCTCTGGGGCCAACGTCCTGACTTTC. This translates into CASKGTSGANVLTF.

Comment on this clone: The same CDR3 can be traced to other DNA sequences in this sample. The chain recombines TRBV19 with TRBJ1-5; 7 nucleotides agree with TRBD1. CDR1 is LNHDA, CDR2 SQIVND, per germline (reference sequence). The CDR3 loop spans 15 amino acids. The V gene end was trimmed by 0 bases and the J gene end by 2 bases; junction bases not matched to a gene: 1. CDR3 nucleotide sequence: TGTGCCAGTAGTATAGACAGGGGGGGCAATCAGCCCCAGCATTTT. It codes for CASSIDRGGNQPQHF. Combining the CDR3 with reference TRBV19 and TRBJ1-5 gives the whole variable domain DGGITQSPKYLFRKEGQNVTLSCEQNLNHDAMYWYRQDPGQGLRLIYYSQIVNDFQKGDIAEGYSVSREKKESFPLTVTSAQKNPTAFYLCASSIDRGGNQPQHFGDGTRLSIL.

The V and J genes are TRBV10-2 and TRBJ2-1; 9 nucleotides agree with TRBD1. The CDR3 loop spans 16 amino acids. V lost 6 bases and J lost 3; bases outside the gene matches: 9. Per the germline V gene, CDR1 is WSHSY and CDR2 is SAAADI. CDR3 sequence: CASSLWTGAGYNEQFF. The CDR3 DNA is TGCGCCAGCAGCCTATGGACAGGGGCGGGCTACAATGAGCAGTTCTTC.

This clone was observed a single time. The chain links TRBV27 to TRBJ1-2, with a tentative D call TRBD1 (5 bases). The V and J ends lost 0 bases and 8 bases respectively, with 10 bases between them. Germline V gene lookup returns CDR1 MNHEY and CDR2 SMNVEV (reference sequence). This CDR3 comprises 13 residues. CDR3 sequence reads: CASSLSGDRGYTF. DNA for the CDR3: TGTGCCAGCAGTTTATCAGGGGATCGAGGCTACACCTTC.

Turning to this clone: Its ends do not fully match the called genes, so a read error is possible. The rearrangement joins TRBV7-7 to TRBJ2-5, with 10 nucleotides matching TRBD1. Germline CDR1 is SSHAT and CDR2 is FNYEAQ (reference sequence). The CDR3 loop spans 19 amino acids. CDR3 sequence reads: CASSLILPRTGGFQETQYF. The DNA of the CDR3 is TGTGCTAGCAGCTTAATCTTACCCCGGACAGGGGGGTTCCAAGAGACCCAGTACTTC.